Sequencing of this TCR beta chain was carried out in a study of blood T cell repertoires in COVID-19 (dated by TCRdb to 2018 to 2020). About the study as a whole: Collaborator samples came from the United States, Italy and Spain and covered acute and convalescent phases of COVID-19. The material from the prospective study consisted of cDNA or gDNA derived from T cells, B-cell-depleted T cells, or PBMCs. Deeply sampled blood TCRbeta repertoires from subjects exposed to, actively infected with, or recovered from COVID-19 were included in the dataset. The repertoires were released in a freely available public database meant as a resource for research on the immune response to SARS-CoV-2. The samples were drawn from two sources: the first 160 participants of the ongoing ImmuneRACE study, and 950 to 1,500 subjects contributed by 6 global collaborators. Sample metadata almost always included a de-identified subject ID, COVID-19 status, age in years and sex. Where available, HLA class I and class II types were taken from metadata supplied by the sample provider and were not determined by assay-based typing. Study-level results and caveats: The amount of clinical and demographic metadata varied by source and participant and was provided uncurated.

TCRbeta CDR3 regions were amplified from genomic DNA using the immunoSEQ Assay, a bias-controlled multiplex PCR. In the original analysis: The number of nucleated cells in each sample was estimated by amplification of reference gene primers within the assay. To quantify the absolute abundance of each unique TCRbeta CDR3 rearrangement, sequence reads were collapsed and filtered. For each sample, productive Simpson clonality was calculated as the square root of Simpson's diversity index across productive rearrangements. Not all clones reach the TCRdb copy of this immuneACCESS table, which keeps in-frame sequences only. Checked studies attribute under half of the gap to unresolved V genes and leave the rest unexplained. From that table come the V and J calls and clone size; the DNA was used to work out D and trimming. The sample records over 300,000 clones, more than 75% of which are singletons. 0.95% to 1% of the sample is taken by the ten largest.

Participants in the prospective study were enrolled through a virtual design, were aged 18 to 89 years, and lived in under 25 United States geographic areas. To assign participants to cohorts, the prospective study relied on clinical history that participants themselves reported in a screening survey and a study questionnaire. In the prospective study, whole blood, serum and a nasopharyngeal or oropharyngeal swab were collected from each participant by mobile phlebotomists. Over an approximately two-month period, participants in the prospective study had the option of providing additional blood draws and questionnaires. Prospective study blood samples were shipped either frozen or at room temperature before DNA extraction. The CDR3 sequence holds 12 residues, the cysteine and phenylalanine included. Only CDR3 DNA remains: 36 bases, in frame from the first base. V is reduced by 6 bases and J by 1 base, leaving a spacing of 3 bases between them.

Turning to this clone: The antigen it recognizes is unknown. Qualities for individual bases were not recorded, and no much larger clone is one base off.

The specimen sequenced was PBMCs or T cells enriched from blood (not recorded which). This TCR derives from a woman aged 30 to 39 with acute COVID-19. The V and J segments used are TRBV12-3 or TRBV12-4 and TRBJ2-2; the D gene is not confidently resolved. The CDR3 protein sequence reads: CASSQNTGELFF. The DNA reads TGTGCCAGCAGCCAGAACACCGGGGAGCTGTTTTTT.